Below, 22 T cell receptor beta chains from the same sample are listed, as sequenced in a study of a mutant IDH1 vaccine in newly diagnosed glioma. Time point of the sample: week 35, safety follow-up. Vaccination comprised doses that each held 300 ug of mutant IDH1 20-mer peptide, plus topical imiquimod. Produced via immunoSEQ multiplex PCR; TCRdb's table is partial and in-frame only. The data hold approximately 45,000 clones, with around 89% observed a single time. These receptors are not linked to any known antigen. This specimen consisted of PBMCs, obtained from a glioma patient whose treatment included an IDH1 peptide vaccine. The receptors were gathered from a woman in her 40s with glioma.

The gene calls are TRBV11-2 and TRBJ2-5; D not resolved. The length of the CDR3 is 11 residues. Trimming left V 2 bases short and J 5 bases short, with 3 bases between. From germline, CDR1 is SGHAT and CDR2 FQNNGV. CDR3 sequence reads: CASSLWETQYF. The CDR3 region has the DNA TGTGCCAGCAGCTTATGGGAGACCCAGTACTTC.

This chain connects TRBV13 to TRBJ1-1; 8 nucleotides agree with TRBD1. This CDR3 has 16 residues. The V and J ends lost 4 bases and 1 base, in that order; junction bases with no gene match: 8. Germline V lookup: CDR1 PRHDT, CDR2 FYEKMQ (reference sequence). The CDR3 spells CASSSRQGRGNTEAFF. For the CDR3, the DNA is TGTGCCAGCAGCTCAAGACAGGGGCGAGGGAACACTGAAGCTTTCTTT.

The genes are TRBV18 and TRBJ1-1, with 7 bases aligning to TRBD1. V lost 2 bases, J lost 1 base, and 7 bases stayed unmatched. This CDR3 has 16 residues. Germline CDR1 is KGHSH and CDR2 is LQKENI. The DNA of the CDR3 is TGTGCCAGCTCACCAAGGAATACAGGGGCGAACACTGAAGCTTTCTTT. Translation gives CASSPRNTGANTEAFF.

CDR3 sequence (DNA): TGTGCTAGTGCCGGTGACAATCAGCCCCAGCATTTT. Its protein product is CASAGDNQPQHF. The chain uses TRBV12-5 and TRBJ1-5; D is undetermined. CDR1 and CDR2 from the germline V gene are LGHNT and FRNRAP. The CDR3 is 12 residues long. Between the trimmed V and J ends, which lost 7 bases and 3 bases, there was a span of 7 bases.

This clone has only one observation. The gene calls are TRBV19 and TRBJ1-5; D unclear. The CDR3 runs to 12 residues. The V end was cut by 1 base, the J end by 11 bases, with 9 bases between. In germline, CDR1 is LNHDA, CDR2 SQIVND (reference sequence). As DNA, the CDR3 is TGTGCCAGTAGTATAGCTTTGGGGACCCAGCATTTT. It translates to CASSIALGTQHF.

About this clone: A junction boundary mismatches the germline segment, possibly from a read error. V gene TRBV7-2 combines with J gene TRBJ2-1; the match to TRBD2 covers 7 bases. The germline V gene encodes CDR1 SGHTA and CDR2 FQGNSA. This CDR3 has 19 residues. This CDR3 reads CASSLDPRSAGVPYNEQFF. The CDR3 coding sequence is TGTGCCAGCAGCTTAGACCCTCGGTCCGCGGGAGTCCCCTATAATGAGCAGTTCTTC.

The chain links TRBV6-6 to TRBJ2-7, with D uncertain. CDR1 is MNHNY and CDR2 is SVGAGI in the germline V gene (reference sequence). This CDR3 contains 13 residues. With 0 bases removed from V and 3 bases from J, the gap between germline ends came to 6 bases. The CDR3 coding sequence is TGTGCCAGCAGTTACTCGGTGGGCTACGAGCAGTACTTC. It translates to CASSYSVGYEQYF.

The chain is built from TRBV18 and TRBJ2-4; a possible D gene is TRBD2 (6 bases). The length of the CDR3 is 12 residues. The germline V and J ends were trimmed by 3 bases and 7 bases, with 7 bases remaining between them. Germline V gene data show CDR1 as KGHSH and CDR2 as LQKENI. In DNA form, the CDR3 reads TGTGCCAGCTCACCTCGGGGGAACATTCAGTACTTC. Protein product: CASSPRGNIQYF.

V and J are TRBV5-6 and TRBJ2-5, with TRBD1 matching over 8 bases. This CDR3 has 16 amino acids. V was clipped by 0 bases and J by 4 bases; unmatched bases: 8. Per the germline V gene, CDR1 is SGHDT and CDR2 is YYEEEE. CDR3 bases: TGTGCCAGCAGCTTGGCCGGGACAGGCCGGTCAGAGACCCAGTACTTC. Its protein product is CASSLAGTGRSETQYF.

This rearrangement joins TRBV28 to TRBJ1-4; D might be TRBD1 (6 bases). The CDR3 covers 16 residues. Per the germline V gene, CDR1 is MDHEN and CDR2 is SYDVKM. The V end was cut by 4 bases, the J end by 0 bases, with 12 bases between. CDR3: CASSSGQTATNEKLFF. The CDR3, as DNA: TGTGCCAGCAGTTCAGGACAGACTGCAACTAATGAAAAACTGTTTTTT.

The V call is TRBV29-1, the J call TRBJ2-1, with a possible D match to TRBD1 (7 bases). The CDR3 runs to 13 residues. Germline V gene data show CDR1 as SQVTM and CDR2 as ANQGSEA. V gave up 3 bases and J gave up 6 bases, with 12 bases separating them. The CDR3 here is CSVEAQGGNEQFF. In DNA form, the CDR3 reads TGCAGCGTTGAGGCCCAGGGGGGCAATGAGCAGTTCTTC.

The rearrangement joins TRBV19 to TRBJ2-7; 9 nucleotides match TRBD1. This CDR3 spans 14 amino acids. Germline V gene sequence: CDR1 LNHDA, CDR2 SQIVND (reference sequence). V dropped 7 bases and J dropped 6; count of bases not matched to a gene: 10. CDR3 loop: CASKDRDRVSEQYF. Here the CDR3 DNA reads TGTGCCAGTAAAGACCGGGACAGGGTAAGCGAGCAGTACTTC.

This clone was picked up a small number of times. The V gene is TRBV5-4, the J gene TRBJ1-2; weak D call: TRBD1 (6 bases). This CDR3 spans 13 amino acids. Germline V gene data show CDR1 as SGHNT and CDR2 as YYREEE (reference sequence). V lost 2 bases and J lost 4, with 9 bases in between. CDR3 sequence reads: CASSLGGTYGYTF. The CDR3 region has the DNA TGTGCCAGCAGCTTAGGGGGAACCTATGGCTACACCTTC.

The chain is built from TRBV7-9 and TRBJ2-1; a weak D match, TRBD2 (5 bases). CDR3 size: 16 residues. Trimming took off 0 bases at V and 0 bases at J, with 9 bases between the two ends. In germline, CDR1 is SEHNR, CDR2 FQNEAQ (reference sequence). CDR3 bases: TGTGCCAGCAGCTTAGCGGCGGGCAGCTCCTACAATGAGCAGTTCTTC. The encoded protein is CASSLAAGSSYNEQFF.

This clone turned up a few times. The chain is built from TRBV15 and TRBJ1-1; D gene ambiguous. The germline V gene encodes CDR1 LNHNV and CDR2 YYDKDF (reference sequence). This CDR3 region has 15 residues. V gave up 0 bases and J gave up 7 bases, with 15 bases separating them. The CDR3 reads CATSRESKDGYEAFF. CDR3 in DNA: TGTGCCACCAGCAGAGAAAGTAAGGACGGCTATGAAGCTTTCTTT. Together with reference TRBV15 and TRBJ1-1, the CDR3 gives the full variable domain: DAMVIQNPRYQVTQFGKPVTLSCSQTLNHNVMYWYQQKSSQAPKLLFHYYDKDFNNEADTPDNFQSRRPNTSFCFLDIRSPGLGDTAMYLCATSRESKDGYEAFFGQGTRLTVV.

This chain uses TRBV10-1 with TRBJ1-1; weak D call: TRBD1 (5 bases). The V gene lost 11 bases and the J gene lost 7 bases, with 17 bases spanning the gap. This CDR3 contains 12 residues. Germline V gives CDR1 WNHNN, CDR2 SYGVQD (reference sequence). In DNA, the CDR3 is TGCGCCGGCCGACGGGGCCCCAGTGAAGCTTTCTTT. Its translation is CAGRRGPSEAFF.

This chain connects TRBV9 to TRBJ2-7, with 10 positions matching TRBD1. Germline trimming cut 2 bases from V and 5 bases from J; bases unmatched to any gene: 7. The CDR3 totals 15 residues. CDR1 and CDR2 (germline): SGDLS, YYNGEE. The CDR3 nucleotides read TGTGCCAGCAGCGTCCTCGGGACAGGGGTTGACGAGCAGTACTTC. Translating gives CASSVLGTGVDEQYF.

V gene TRBV10-3 combines with J gene TRBJ2-5, with 8 bases that match TRBD1. This CDR3 is 15 amino acids long. V gave up 6 bases and J gave up 5 bases; unmatched junction bases: 11. CDR1 ENHRY and CDR2 SYGVKD come from the germline V gene. The CDR3 sequence: CAISPSDRARETQYF. The CDR3 DNA sequence: TGTGCCATCAGCCCCTCGGACAGGGCTAGGGAGACCCAGTACTTC.

This chain joins TRBV7-9 and TRBJ1-5; D ambiguous. The germline V gene encodes CDR1 SEHNR and CDR2 FQNEAQ (reference sequence). The V gene lost 3 bases and the J gene lost 6 bases, with 6 bases spanning the gap. The CDR3 runs to 12 residues. The DNA of the CDR3 is TGTGCCAGCAGCTTTTTCTTTCAGCCCCAGCATTTT. Its translation is CASSFFFQPQHF.

V is TRBV7-9 and J is TRBJ2-7; D perhaps matches TRBD2 (5 bases). CDR1 SEHNR and CDR2 FQNEAQ come from the germline V gene (reference sequence). This CDR3 has 12 amino acids. Deletions cut 5 bases from V and 5 bases from J, with 10 bases between. Here the CDR3 DNA reads TGTGCCAGCAGCCCTACGGGGAACGAGCAGTACTTC. Translated: CASSPTGNEQYF. The whole variable domain, filled in from reference TRBV7-9 and TRBJ2-7, reads DTGVSQNPRHKITKRGQNVTFRCDPISEHNRLYWYRQTLGQGPEFLTYFQNEAQLEKSRLLSDRFSAERPKGSFSTLEIQRTEQGDSAMYLCASSPTGNEQYFGPGTRLTVT.

The chain is built from TRBV6-5 and TRBJ1-1, with D hard to call. CDR1 MNHEY and CDR2 SVGAGI come from the germline V gene. V was pared by 6 bases and J by 2 bases, with 10 bases between. The CDR3 covers 13 residues. CDR3 nucleotide sequence: TGTGCCAGCAGATTAACAAGCAACACTGAAGCTTTCTTT. The encoded protein is CASRLTSNTEAFF.

The chain is built from TRBV5-6 and TRBJ2-7, with 7 nucleotides matching TRBD2. Germline values: CDR1 SGHDT, CDR2 YYEEEE. Unmatched junction bases numbered 2, after V lost 4 bases and J lost 7 bases. CDR3 size: 11 residues. The CDR3 region is CASSVSGEQYF. The CDR3 DNA is TGTGCCAGCAGCGTTAGCGGGGAGCAGTACTTC.